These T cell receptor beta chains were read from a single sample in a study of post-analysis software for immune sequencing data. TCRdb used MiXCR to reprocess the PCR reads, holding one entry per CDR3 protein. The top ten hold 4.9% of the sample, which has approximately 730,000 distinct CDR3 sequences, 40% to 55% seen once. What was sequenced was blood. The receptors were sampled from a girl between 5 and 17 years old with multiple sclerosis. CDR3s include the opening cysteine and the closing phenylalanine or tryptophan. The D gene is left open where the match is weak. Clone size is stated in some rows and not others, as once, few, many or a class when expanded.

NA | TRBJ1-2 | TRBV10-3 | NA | CAISEKGEGYGYTF | TGTGCCATCAGTGAAAAGGGGGAGGGGTATGGCTACACCTTC
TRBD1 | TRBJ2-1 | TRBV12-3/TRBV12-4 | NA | CASSLNTQGAYNEQFF | TGTGCCAGCAGTTTAAATACCCAGGGGGCTTACAATGAGCAGTTCTTC
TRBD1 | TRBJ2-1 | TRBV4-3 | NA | CASSHSKTGGGNEQFF | TGCGCCAGCAGCCACTCAAAGACAGGGGGAGGCAATGAGCAGTTCTTC
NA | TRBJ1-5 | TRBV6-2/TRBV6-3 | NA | CASSPSTAEPGRQPQHF | TGTGCCAGCAGCCCGAGCACCGCCGAACCAGGGAGGCAGCCCCAGCATTTT
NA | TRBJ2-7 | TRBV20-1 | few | CSARDRLGRSYEQYF | TGCAGTGCTAGAGATAGATTGGGTCGGTCCTACGAGCAGTACTTC
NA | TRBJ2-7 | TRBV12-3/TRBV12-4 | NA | CASSSALSYEQYF | TGTGCCAGCAGTTCGGCCCTCTCCTACGAGCAGTACTTC
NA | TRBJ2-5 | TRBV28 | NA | CASSLQDQETQYF | TGTGCCAGCAGTTTGCAGGACCAAGAGACCCAGTACTTC
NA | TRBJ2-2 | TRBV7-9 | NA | CASSSGSRNTGELFF | TGTGCCAGCAGCTCGGGTAGCAGAAACACCGGGGAGCTGTTTTTT
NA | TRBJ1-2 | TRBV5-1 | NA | CASSPDWDGYTF | TGCGCCAGCAGCCCGGACTGGGATGGCTACACCTTC
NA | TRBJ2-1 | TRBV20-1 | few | CSASSELFSYNEQFF | TGCAGTGCTAGTTCGGAGCTGTTCTCCTACAATGAGCAGTTCTTC
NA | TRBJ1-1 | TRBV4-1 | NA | CASSQGSQDGSAAFF | TGCGCCAGCAGCCAGGGCTCTCAAGACGGATCGGCTGCTTTCTTT
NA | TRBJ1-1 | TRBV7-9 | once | CASSLGAENTEAFF | TGTGCCAGCAGCTTAGGGGCCGAGAACACTGAAGCTTTCTTT
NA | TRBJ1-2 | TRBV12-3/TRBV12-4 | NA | CASSTSGIGYGYTF | TGTGCCAGCAGTACCTCCGGGATCGGTTATGGCTACACCTTC
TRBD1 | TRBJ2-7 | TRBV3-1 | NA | CASSQTPGQGTEQYF | TGTGCCAGCAGCCAAACACCGGGACAGGGGACGGAGCAGTACTTC
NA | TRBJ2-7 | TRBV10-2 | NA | CASSEPGLTYEQYF | TGCGCCAGCAGTGAGCCGGGACTGACCTACGAGCAGTACTTC
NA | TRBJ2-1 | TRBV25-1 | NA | CASSEPGRGEQFF | TGTGCCAGCAGTGAACCAGGCCGGGGAGAGCAGTTCTTC
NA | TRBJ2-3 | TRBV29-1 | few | CSVEEVSGNTDTQYF | TGCAGCGTTGAAGAGGTTAGCGGCAACACAGATACGCAGTATTTT
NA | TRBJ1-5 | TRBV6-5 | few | CASSYSRGDNQPQHF | TGTGCCAGCAGTTACTCGAGGGGAGACAATCAGCCCCAGCATTTT
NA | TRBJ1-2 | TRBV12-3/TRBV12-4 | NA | CASSLGVNFYGYTF | TGTGCCAGCAGTTTAGGTGTGAATTTCTATGGCTACACCTTC
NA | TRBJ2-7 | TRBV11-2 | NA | CASSYDRIEQYF | TGTGCCAGCAGCTACGACAGGATCGAGCAGTACTTC
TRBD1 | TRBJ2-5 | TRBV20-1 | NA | CSARDPWDSDQPQYF | TGCAGTGCTAGAGATCCGTGGGACAGCGATCAGCCCCAGTACTTC
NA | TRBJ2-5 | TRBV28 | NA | CASRSGWEQYF | TGTGCCAGCAGGTCAGGGTGGGAGCAGTACTTC
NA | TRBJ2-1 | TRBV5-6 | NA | CASSGGWYNEQFF | TGTGCCAGCAGCGGCGGTTGGTACAATGAGCAGTTCTTC
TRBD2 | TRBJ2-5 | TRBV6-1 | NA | CASRGLAGVRSQETQYF | TGTGCCAGCAGGGGGCTAGCGGGAGTACGGAGCCAAGAGACCCAGTACTTC
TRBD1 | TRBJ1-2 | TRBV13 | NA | CASSAGQGAYGYTF | TGTGCCAGCAGCGCCGGACAGGGAGCCTATGGCTACACCTTC
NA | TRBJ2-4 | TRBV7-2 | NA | CASTIIGGEWYF | TGTGCCAGCACTATCATAGGGGGGGAATGGTACTTC
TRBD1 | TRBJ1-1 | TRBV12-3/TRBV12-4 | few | CASSFLSGGMNTEAFF | TGTGCCAGCAGTTTTTTGTCAGGGGGAATGAACACTGAAGCTTTCTTT
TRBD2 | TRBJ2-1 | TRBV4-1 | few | CAVGGVGYNEQFF | TGCGCCGTGGGGGGGGTCGGGTACAATGAGCAGTTCTTC
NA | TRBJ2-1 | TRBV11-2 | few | CASSLVLLGMYNEQFF | TGTGCCAGCAGCTTAGTTTTGTTGGGGATGTACAATGAGCAGTTCTTC
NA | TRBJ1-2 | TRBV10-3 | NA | CAISDGFWNYGYTF | TGTGCCATCAGTGATGGATTTTGGAACTATGGCTACACCTTC
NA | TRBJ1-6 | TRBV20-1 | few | CSARGGGSHSPLHF | TGCAGTGCTAGAGGAGGCGGGAGTCACTCACCCCTCCACTTT
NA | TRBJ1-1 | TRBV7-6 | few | CASSLGGVFEAFF | TGTGCCAGCAGCTTAGGGGGGGTCTTTGAAGCTTTCTTT
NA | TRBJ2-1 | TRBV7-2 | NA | CASSLVATGDNEQFF | TGTGCCAGCAGCTTAGTTGCGACCGGGGATAATGAGCAGTTCTTC
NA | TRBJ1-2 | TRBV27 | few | CASSTGYYGYTF | TGTGCCAGCAGTACAGGGTACTATGGCTACACCTTC
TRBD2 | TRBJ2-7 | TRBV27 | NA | CASSWKAGGPGEQYF | TGTGCCAGCAGTTGGAAGGCGGGAGGGCCGGGAGAGCAGTACTTC
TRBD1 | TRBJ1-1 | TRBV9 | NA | CASSVGPGQGEGNTEAFF | TGTGCCAGCAGCGTAGGCCCGGGACAGGGGGAGGGGAACACTGAAGCTTTCTTT
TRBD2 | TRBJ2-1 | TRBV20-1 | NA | CSAGETSGYNEQFF | TGCAGTGCCGGGGAGACTAGCGGATACAATGAGCAGTTCTTC
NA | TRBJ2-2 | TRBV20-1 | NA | CSARATGRKITGELFF | TGCAGTGCTAGGGCAACAGGGCGTAAAATCACCGGGGAGCTGTTTTTT
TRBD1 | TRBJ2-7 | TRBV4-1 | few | CASSQEETGAYEQYF | TGCGCCAGCAGCCAAGAAGAGACAGGGGCCTACGAGCAGTACTTC
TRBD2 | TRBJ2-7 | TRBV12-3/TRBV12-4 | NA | CASSFPRRLAGVIEQYF | TGTGCCAGCAGTTTTCCCCGACGACTAGCGGGAGTGATCGAGCAGTACTTC
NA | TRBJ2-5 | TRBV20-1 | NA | CSARVAPGLGQETQYF | TGCAGTGCTAGAGTGGCCCCGGGACTCGGGCAAGAGACCCAGTACTTC